The present T cell receptor beta chain was sequenced within a study of OX40 agonist ivuxolimab in advanced cancers. Across the whole study: Every 2 weeks, patients received ivuxolimab intravenously, dosed at 0.01 to 10 mg/kg. The dose-escalation cohort had hepatocellular carcinoma, melanoma, renal cell or head and neck cancer.

Study outcomes and limitations: Low normalized T-cell clonal expansion was additionally recorded for some nonresponders.

Repertoires were generated with immunoSEQ multiplex PCR, while TCRdb's copy carries only in-frame clones and drops some. Found here are about 69,000 clones, 65% to 80% of them singletons; the top ten hold over 2%. The CDR3 is 14 amino acids. CDR1 and CDR2 from the germline V gene are KGHSH and LQKENI. V lost 3 bases, J lost 3 bases, and 12 bases lay in between. Concerning this clone itself: As yet, its antigen is unknown.

This rearrangement joins TRBV18 to TRBJ2-7; D perhaps matches TRBD1 (5 bases). This sequence was found in an adult with an advanced solid tumor such as melanoma, head and neck, liver or kidney cancer. This sample comprised CD4+ or CD8+ T cells sorted from blood, obtained in a trial of the OX40 agonist ivuxolimab. This chain's CDR3 is CASSPATVGYEQYF. CDR3 in DNA: TGTGCCAGCTCACCGGCGACAGTAGGCTACGAGCAGTACTTC. The full variable domain, completed using reference TRBV18 and TRBJ2-7, is NAGVMQNPRHLVRRRGQEARLRCSPMKGHSHVYWYRQLPEEGLKFMVYLQKENIIDESGMPKERFSAEFPKEGPSILRIQQVVRGDSAAYFCASSPATVGYEQYFGPGTRLTVT.